This TCR beta chain was captured by sequencing in a study of blood T cell repertoires in COVID-19. Some clones are missing from TCRdb's copy, which holds only in-frame ones; the method was immunoSEQ multiplex PCR. This table has tens of thousands of clones, about 88% appearing once. The receptor was isolated from a woman aged 80 or older with active COVID-19. Sequenced sample: peripheral blood.

CDR3 coding DNA: TGTGCCATCAGTGAATTGCAGGGGCGCACAGATACGCAGTATTTT. Residues: CAISELQGRTDTQYF. V and J are TRBV10-3 and TRBJ2-3; D possibly corresponds to TRBD1 (6 bases). Germline loops: CDR1 ENHRY, CDR2 SYGVKD. V was clipped by 3 bases and J by 1 base, with 11 bases between them. CDR3 size: 15 residues.